Detailed here is one T cell receptor (beta chain). This sample stems from a study of T cell responses to AZD1222 COVID-19 vaccine. Generated by immunoSEQ multiplex PCR, the TCRdb table keeps only in-frame clones and is missing some. Among 100,000 to 150,000 clones, about 90% were seen once, and the ten largest hold roughly 1.6%. The clonotype comes from an adult in good health. Source: peripheral blood, taken on day 0 of AZD1222 vaccination.

CDR3 region: CASSLGELNQPQHF. The CDR3 coding sequence is TGCGCCAGCAGCTTGGGGGAGCTCAATCAGCCCCAGCATTTT. The J gene is TRBJ1-5, the V gene TRBV5-1; D is ambiguous. This CDR3 spans 14 amino acids. Trimming pared 0 bases from V and 3 bases from J, leaving 7 bases between. The germline CDR1 and CDR2 sequences are SGHRS and YFSETQ.